The 10 T cell receptor beta chains reported below all come from one sample, sequenced in a study of tumor-infiltrating lymphocytes in primary liver carcinoma. Blood RNA was derived from unsorted whole blood, and germline DNA was extracted too. Starting from approximately 470 ng of total RNA, TCR beta cDNA was produced with a primer in the constant region. Three nested multiplex PCR rounds, a slightly modified ARM-PCR, produced the libraries for TCR beta. Use of TRBV1-TRBV30 forward primers with a C-beta reverse primer characterized the first two PCR rounds, which lasted 10 cycles each. A single record per CDR3 protein comes from TCRdb applying MiXCR to the multiplex PCR reads. Of fewer than 350,000 distinct CDR3 sequences listed, less than 75% were seen once; the top ten hold roughly 9%. The source material was peripheral blood. These receptors all stem from a man aged 35-49 years with primary liver carcinoma and hepatitis B virus infection.

The V gene is TRBV10-3, the J gene TRBJ2-3, with D perhaps matching TRBD1 (6 bases). V was clipped by 3 bases and J by 1 base, with 8 bases between them. Germline CDR1 is ENHRY and CDR2 is SYGVKD. CDR3 length: 14 amino acids. The CDR3 sequence is CAISDRGRTDTQYF. The DNA of the CDR3 is TGTGCCATCAGTGACAGGGGTCGCACAGATACGCAGTATTTT.

J is TRBJ1-1 and V is TRBV29-1, with D perhaps TRBD1 (5 bases). The V gene's germline CDR1 is SQVTM and CDR2 ANQGSEA. This CDR3 has 13 amino acids. Trimming removed 4 bases from V and 3 bases from J, with 12 bases in between. CDR3 nucleotide sequence: TGCAGCGTTGTACAGGTGAAGGACACTGAAGCTTTCTTT. Protein sequence: CSVVQVKDTEAFF.

About this clonotype: A junction boundary mismatches the germline segment, possibly from a read error. The chain carries TRBV5-1 and TRBJ2-5, with a weak D call TRBD1 (6 bases). The CDR3 contains 13 residues. Per germline, CDR1 SGHRS and CDR2 YFSETQ. CDR3 region: CASTRGSEETRYF. The CDR3 nucleotides are TGCGCCAGCACCAGGGGCAGTGAAGAGACCCGGTACTTC.

Points on this clonotype: A read error may account for a junction end that differs from germline. J is TRBJ2-2 and V is TRBV19; 8 bases agree with TRBD2. This CDR3 has 14 amino acids. In germline, CDR1 is LNHDA, CDR2 SQIVND (reference sequence). CDR3 coding DNA: TGTGTCAGTAAGAGCGGGAGCTGGACCGGGGAGCTGTTTTTT. Its protein product is CVSKSGSWTGELFF.

This chain links TRBV14 with TRBJ2-7, with 9 positions matching TRBD1. The CDR3 is 15 amino acids. Germline values: CDR1 SGHDN, CDR2 FVKESK. With 1 base clipped from V and 3 bases from J, the junction kept 4 bases outside the gene matches. CDR3 sequence reads: CASSQVRQGVYEQYF. The CDR3 DNA sequence: TGTGCCAGCAGCCAAGTCAGACAGGGGGTCTACGAGCAGTACTTC. The complete variable domain, with remaining parts taken from reference TRBV14 and TRBJ2-7, reads EAGVTQFPSHSVIEKGQTVTLRCDPISGHDNLYWYRRVMGKEIKFLLHFVKESKQDESGMPNNRFLAERTGGTYSTLKVQPAELEDSGVYFCASSQVRQGVYEQYFGPGTRLTVT.

The V and J genes are TRBV11-1 and TRBJ2-7, with a weak D call TRBD1 (5 bases). CDR1 SGHAT and CDR2 FQDESV come from the germline V gene (reference sequence). This CDR3 is 12 amino acids long. Trimming cost V 5 bases and J 7 bases, with 12 bases left between them. The CDR3 DNA follows: TGTGCCAGCAGCGTGGGGCGCCGGGAGCAGTACTTC. It encodes CASSVGRREQYF.

As for this clonotype: Since a much larger clone is just one base distant, this may be a read error. This rearrangement joins TRBV29-1 to TRBJ2-1; 11 bases are shared with TRBD2. The CDR3 extends over 16 amino acids. Germline assignment: CDR1 SQVTM and CDR2 ANQGSEA. CDR3 nucleotides: TGCAACGTTTCCGGGACTAGCGGTAGAGGCTACAATGAGCAGTTCTTC. Protein: CNVSGTSGRGYNEQFF.

This chain connects TRBV5-4 to TRBJ1-1; maybe TRBD1 (5 bases). CDR3 size: 15 residues. Between the trimmed V and J ends, which lost 3 bases and 6 bases, there was a span of 18 bases. CDR1 and CDR2 from the germline V gene are SGHNT and YYREEE (reference sequence). Here the CDR3 reads CASSSESVRAAEAFF. DNA for the CDR3: TGTGCCAGCAGCTCCGAATCGGTCAGGGCTGCTGAAGCTTTCTTT.

The chain employs TRBV28 and TRBJ2-4; D is possibly TRBD1 or TRBD2 (5 bases each). The V end was cut by 4 bases, the J end by 6 bases, with 10 bases between. CDR1 is MDHEN, CDR2 SYDVKM, per germline. The CDR3 is 13 amino acids. The CDR3 region is CASSSGAPNIQYF. The CDR3 nucleotides are TGTGCCAGCAGTTCCGGGGCCCCAAACATTCAGTACTTC.

V gene TRBV28 combines with J gene TRBJ2-7, with D possibly being TRBD2 (5 bases). Germline V gives CDR1 MDHEN, CDR2 SYDVKM. The V gene lost 4 bases and the J gene lost 2 bases, with 9 bases spanning the gap. The CDR3 totals 13 residues. The CDR3 sequence: CASSSGSPYEQYF. DNA for the CDR3: TGTGCCAGCAGTTCGGGGTCCCCCTACGAGCAGTACTTC.